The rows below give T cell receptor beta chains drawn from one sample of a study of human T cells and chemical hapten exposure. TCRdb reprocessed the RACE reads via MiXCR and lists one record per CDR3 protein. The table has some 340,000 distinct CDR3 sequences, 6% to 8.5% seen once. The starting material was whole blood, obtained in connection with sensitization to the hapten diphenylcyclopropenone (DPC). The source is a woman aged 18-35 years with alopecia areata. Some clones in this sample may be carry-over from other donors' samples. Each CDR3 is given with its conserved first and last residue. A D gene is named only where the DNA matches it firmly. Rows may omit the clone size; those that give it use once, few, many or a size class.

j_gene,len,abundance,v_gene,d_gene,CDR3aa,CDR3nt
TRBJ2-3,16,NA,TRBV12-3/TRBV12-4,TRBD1,CASSFGQGAGTDTQYF,TGTGCCAGCAGTTTCGGGCAGGGGGCCGGCACAGATACGCAGTATTTT
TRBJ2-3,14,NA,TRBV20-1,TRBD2,CSAEPGLAADTQYF,TGCAGTGCTGAACCGGGACTAGCAGCAGATACGCAGTATTTT
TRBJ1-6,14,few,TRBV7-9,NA,CASSLVSYNSPLHF,TGTGCCAGCAGCTTAGTCTCCTATAATTCACCCCTCCACTTT
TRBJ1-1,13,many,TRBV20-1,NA,CSAIPGSNTEAFF,TGCAGTGCTATTCCGGGTTCTAACACTGAAGCTTTCTTT
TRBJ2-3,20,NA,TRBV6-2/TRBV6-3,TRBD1,CASSYPRKGGTPTSTDTQYF,TGTGCCAGCAGTTACCCCCGGAAAGGGGGCACCCCGACTAGCACAGATACGCAGTATTTT
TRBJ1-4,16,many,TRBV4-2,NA,CASSQVEQGANEKLFF,TGTGCCAGCAGCCAAGTAGAACAGGGAGCTAATGAAAAACTGTTTTTT
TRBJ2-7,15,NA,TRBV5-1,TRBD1,CASSPRTGGSGEQYF,TGCGCCAGCAGCCCACGGACAGGGGGTTCTGGAGAGCAGTACTTC
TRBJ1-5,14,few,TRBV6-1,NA,CASSLRGDNQPQHF,TGTGCCAGCAGCCTCAGGGGAGACAATCAGCCCCAGCATTTT
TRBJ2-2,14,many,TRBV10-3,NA,CAISENSYTGELFF,TGTGCCATCAGTGAGAACAGCTACACCGGGGAGCTGTTTTTT
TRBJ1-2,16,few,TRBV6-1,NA,CASSEFGGVNNYGYTF,TGTGCCAGCAGTGAGTTCGGAGGGGTCAATAACTATGGCTACACCTTC
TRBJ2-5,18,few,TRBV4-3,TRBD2,CASSQGVPGLAGGETQYF,TGCGCCAGCAGCCAAGGGGTGCCGGGACTAGCGGGCGGGGAGACCCAGTACTTC
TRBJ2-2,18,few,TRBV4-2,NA,CASSRMAAGVLGTGELFF,TGTGCCAGCAGCCGTATGGCTGCAGGGGTTCTCGGAACCGGGGAGCTGTTTTTT
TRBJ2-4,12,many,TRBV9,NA,CASSANNLQQYF,TGTGCCAGCAGCGCCAATAACCTCCAGCAGTACTTC
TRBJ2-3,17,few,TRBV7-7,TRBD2,CASSLGLAGGTTDTQYF,TGTGCTAGCAGCTTAGGACTAGCGGGGGGGACCACAGATACGCAGTATTTT
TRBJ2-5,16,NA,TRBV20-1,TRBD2,CSAPRFGGGGQETQYF,TGCAGTGCCCCCCGATTTGGCGGGGGGGGGCAGGAGACCCAGTACTTC
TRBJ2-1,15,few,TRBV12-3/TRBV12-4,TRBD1,CATHPMTGSYNEQFF,TGTGCCACCCATCCGATGACAGGGTCATACAATGAGCAGTTCTTC
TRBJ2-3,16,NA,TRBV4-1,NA,CASSQEGAFSTDTQYF,TGCGCCAGCAGCCAGGAGGGAGCCTTTAGCACAGATACGCAGTATTTT
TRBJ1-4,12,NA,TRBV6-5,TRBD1,CAAGTGDEKLFF,TGTGCCGCCGGGACAGGGGACGAAAAACTGTTTTTT
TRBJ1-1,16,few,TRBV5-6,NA,CASSLKTPVLNTEAFF,TGTGCCAGCAGCTTGAAGACACCTGTACTGAACACTGAAGCTTTCTTT
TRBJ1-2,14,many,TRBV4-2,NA,CASSQDARSYGYTF,TGTGCCAGCAGCCAAGATGCCCGCTCCTATGGCTACACCTTC
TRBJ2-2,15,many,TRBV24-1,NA,CATSDWTENTGELFF,TGTGCCACCAGTGATTGGACAGAAAACACCGGGGAGCTGTTTTTT
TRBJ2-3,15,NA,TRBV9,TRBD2,CASSVDGGASDTQYF,TGTGCCAGCAGCGTAGACGGGGGGGCCTCGGATACGCAGTATTTT
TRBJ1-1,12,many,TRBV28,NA,CASSLYEGEAFF,TGTGCCAGCAGTTTATATGAGGGTGAAGCTTTCTTT
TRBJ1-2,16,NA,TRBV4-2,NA,CASSQHEDSSLYGYTF,TGTGCCAGCAGCCAACACGAGGACAGTTCCCTTTATGGCTACACCTTC
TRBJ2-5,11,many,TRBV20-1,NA,CSARVQETQYF,TGCAGTGCTCGGGTACAGGAGACCCAGTACTTC
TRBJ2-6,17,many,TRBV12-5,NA,CASGLVLGAAGANVLTF,TGTGCTAGTGGTTTGGTCCTTGGGGCCGCTGGGGCCAACGTCCTGACTTTC
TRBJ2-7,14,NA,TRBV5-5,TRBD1,CASSYGTGGSEQYF,TGTGCCAGCAGCTACGGGACAGGGGGCTCCGAGCAGTACTTC
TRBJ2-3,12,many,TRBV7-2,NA,CASSFQADTQYF,TGTGCCAGCAGCTTCCAGGCGGATACGCAGTATTTT
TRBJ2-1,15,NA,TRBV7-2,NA,CASSLELVYYNEQFF,TGTGCCAGCAGCTTAGAGCTCGTCTACTACAATGAGCAGTTCTTC
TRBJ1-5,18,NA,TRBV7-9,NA,CASSLASLGDARNQPQHF,TGTGCCAGCAGCTTAGCGTCTTTGGGGGACGCGCGCAATCAGCCCCAGCATTTT
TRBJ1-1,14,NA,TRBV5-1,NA,CASSLSPTYTEAFF,TGCGCCAGCAGCTTGAGTCCGACGTACACTGAAGCTTTCTTT
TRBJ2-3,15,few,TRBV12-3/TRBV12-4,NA,CASTPVGAGTDTQYF,TGTGCCAGCACCCCTGTTGGGGCGGGCACAGATACGCAGTATTTT
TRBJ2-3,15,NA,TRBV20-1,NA,CSATKAVSSTDTQYF,TGCAGTGCTACAAAAGCGGTTTCTAGCACAGATACGCAGTATTTT
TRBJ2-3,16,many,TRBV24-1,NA,CATSDTGLASTDTQYF,TGTGCCACCAGTGATACGGGACTGGCTAGCACAGATACGCAGTATTTT
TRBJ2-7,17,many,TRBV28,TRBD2,CASSSMDSSGGAYEQYF,TGTGCCAGCAGTTCTATGGATTCTAGCGGGGGTGCCTACGAGCAGTACTTC
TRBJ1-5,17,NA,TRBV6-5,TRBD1,CASRPPPDRGGNQPQHF,TGTGCCAGCAGACCCCCCCCGGACAGGGGGGGCAATCAGCCCCAGCATTTT
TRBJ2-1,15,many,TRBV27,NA,CASSSRGSSYNEQFF,TGTGCCAGCAGTTCGAGGGGGAGCTCCTACAATGAGCAGTTCTTC
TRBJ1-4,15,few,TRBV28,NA,CASSLFGGADEKLFF,TGTGCCAGCAGTTTGTTCGGGGGGGCGGACGAAAAACTGTTTTTT
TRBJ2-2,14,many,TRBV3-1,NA,CASSLGRNTGELFF,TGTGCCAGCAGCCTCGGACGGAACACCGGGGAGCTGTTTTTT
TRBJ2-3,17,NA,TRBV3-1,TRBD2,CASSQRTSGGAVDTQYF,TGTGCCAGCAGCCAACGGACTAGCGGGGGGGCCGTAGATACGCAGTATTTT
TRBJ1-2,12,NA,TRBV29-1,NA,CSVQTDPYGYTF,TGCAGCGTCCAGACAGACCCCTATGGCTACACCTTC
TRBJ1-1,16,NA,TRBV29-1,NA,CSVEPRGTLMNTEAFF,TGCAGCGTTGAACCCCGGGGTACCCTCATGAACACTGAAGCTTTCTTT
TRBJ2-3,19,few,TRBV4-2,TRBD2,CASRESNPSGGSNTDTQYF,TGTGCCAGCAGGGAGTCTAATCCTAGCGGGGGGTCGAACACAGATACGCAGTATTTT
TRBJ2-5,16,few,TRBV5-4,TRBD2,CASSLPSTSGQETQYF,TGTGCCAGCAGCTTACCCTCGACTAGCGGCCAAGAGACCCAGTACTTC
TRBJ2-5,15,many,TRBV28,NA,CASSLQGSGQETQYF,TGTGCCAGCAGTTTGCAGGGATCGGGGCAAGAGACCCAGTACTTC
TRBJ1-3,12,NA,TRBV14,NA,CASSPSGYTIYF,TGTGCCAGCAGCCCCTCCGGGTACACCATATATTTT
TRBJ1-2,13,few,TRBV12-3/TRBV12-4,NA,CASRGEITGGYTF,TGTGCCAGCAGAGGGGAGATAACGGGAGGCTACACCTTC
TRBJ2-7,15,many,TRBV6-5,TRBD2,CASRDLAGGRYEQYF,TGTGCCAGCAGGGATTTAGCGGGGGGGCGGTACGAGCAGTACTTC